Below are 6 T cell receptor beta chains sequenced from a single sample in a study of shared clonotypes between healthy human individuals. Here immunoSEQ multiplex PCR was the method, and the copy in TCRdb shows in-frame clones only, minus some. This table has 2 million or so clones, roughly 95% appearing once. The sequenced sample was naive CD4+ T cells sorted from blood. The subset was: CD45RA+ positively selected. The receptors stem from a man aged 18 to 30 in good health.

The V gene is TRBV7-9, the J gene TRBJ2-1; D unclear. From germline, CDR1 is SEHNR and CDR2 FQNEAQ (reference sequence). The CDR3 is made up of 12 amino acids. Between the trimmed V and J ends, which lost 5 bases and 6 bases, there was a span of 8 bases. The CDR3: CASSQTFNEQFF. The CDR3, as DNA: TGTGCCAGCAGCCAGACTTTCAATGAGCAGTTCTTC. Full variable domain (remainder filled in from reference TRBV7-9 and TRBJ2-1): DTGVSQNPRHKITKRGQNVTFRCDPISEHNRLYWYRQTLGQGPEFLTYFQNEAQLEKSRLLSDRFSAERPKGSFSTLEIQRTEQGDSAMYLCASSQTFNEQFFGPGTRLTVL.

The V gene is TRBV11-2, the J gene TRBJ2-1; TRBD2 matches at 12 bases. The germline CDR1 and CDR2 sequences are SGHAT and FQNNGV. V shed 7 bases and J 4 bases; nucleotides not matched to a gene: 5. The CDR3 extends over 15 amino acids. CDR3 region: CASNLAGGRYNEQFF. Here the CDR3 DNA reads TGTGCCAGCAACCTAGCGGGAGGGCGTTACAATGAGCAGTTCTTC.

The J gene is TRBJ1-6, the V gene TRBV5-6; 11 bases match TRBD1. This CDR3 is 16 amino acids long. V shed 2 bases, J shed 7 bases, and the junction held 5 bases outside the gene matches. The germline V gene has CDR1 SGHDT and CDR2 YYEEEE. In DNA, the CDR3 is TGTGCCAGCAGCTTTAGTAGGGACAGGGGGAATTCACCCCTCCACTTT. Protein sequence: CASSFSRDRGNSPLHF.

The rearrangement links TRBV10-2 to TRBJ2-2; TRBD2 matches at 13 bases. The V gene end was trimmed by 4 bases and the J gene end by 5 bases; junction bases not matched to a gene: 13. The V gene's germline CDR1 is WSHSY and CDR2 SAAADI. This CDR3 comprises 19 residues. CDR3 loop: CASSVGTSGTLGRTGELFF. DNA for the CDR3: TGCGCCAGCAGTGTTGGGACTAGCGGGACCCTAGGCCGTACCGGGGAGCTGTTTTTT.

Comment on this clone: The same CDR3 also results from other DNA sequences found in this sample. The V call is TRBV9, the J call TRBJ2-5, with TRBD2 identical over 11 bases. Trimming removed 0 bases from V and 4 bases from J; junction bases left unmatched: 2. Germline-derived CDR1 and CDR2 are SGDLS and YYNGEE. The length of the CDR3 is 15 residues. The CDR3 coding sequence is TGTGCCAGCAGCGTAGGCGGGACTAGCGGAGAGACCCAGTACTTC. Residues: CASSVGGTSGETQYF.

A single count supports this clone. The gene calls are TRBV6-4 and TRBJ2-2, with no clear D. The CDR3 runs to 14 residues. Germline CDR1 reads MRHNA; CDR2 reads SNTAGT. The germline V and J ends were trimmed by 6 bases and 4 bases, with 12 bases remaining between them. The DNA for the CDR3 is TGTGCCAGCAGGGAGTTTACGAGCACCGGGGAGCTGTTTTTT. Residues: CASREFTSTGELFF.